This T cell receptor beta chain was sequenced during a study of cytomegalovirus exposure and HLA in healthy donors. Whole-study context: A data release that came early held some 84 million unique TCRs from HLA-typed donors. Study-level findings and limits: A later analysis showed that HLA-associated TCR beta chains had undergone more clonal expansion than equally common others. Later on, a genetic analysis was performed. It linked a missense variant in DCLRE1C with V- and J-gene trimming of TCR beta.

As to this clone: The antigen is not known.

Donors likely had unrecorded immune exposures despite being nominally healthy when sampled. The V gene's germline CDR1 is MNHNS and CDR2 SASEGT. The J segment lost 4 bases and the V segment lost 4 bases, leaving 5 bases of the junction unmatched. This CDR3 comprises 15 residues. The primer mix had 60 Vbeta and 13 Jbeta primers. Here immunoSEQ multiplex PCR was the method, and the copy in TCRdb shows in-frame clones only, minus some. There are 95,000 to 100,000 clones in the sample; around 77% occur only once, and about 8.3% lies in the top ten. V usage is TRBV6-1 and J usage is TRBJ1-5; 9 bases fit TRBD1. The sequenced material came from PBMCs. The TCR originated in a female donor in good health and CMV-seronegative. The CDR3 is CASSGPGTGNQPQHF. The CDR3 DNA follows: TGTGCCAGCAGTGGGCCCGGGACAGGGAATCAGCCCCAGCATTTT.